The clone carrying this T cell receptor beta chain appeared many times. Its target is not known. The ends were cut back, 6 bases at V and 0 bases at J, with 21 bases in the middle. CDR1 and CDR2 (germline): MGHRA, YSYEKL. The length of the CDR3 is 17 residues. Breast cancer patients provided tissue from their axillary draining lymph nodes. The sample is drawn from a study of breast tumors, draining lymph nodes, adjacent tissues. Findings of the study overall: Findings are consistent with lymph node origin and intratumoral expansion of most tumor T cells. Luminal-like breast cancer showed significantly greater tumor-nontumor repertoire similarity than basal-like breast cancer did.

TCRdb processed the multiplex PCR reads anew with MiXCR; each CDR3 protein has one entry. The sample has 150,000 to 200,000 distinct CDR3 sequences, 33% seen once; the top ten hold 4% to 5.5%. The specimen was axillary lymph node tissue. The chain employs TRBV4-1 and TRBJ2-7; D perhaps matches TRBD1 (6 bases). This receptor was taken from a female donor with breast cancer. Some clones in this sample may be carry-over from other donors' samples. CDR3 sequence (DNA): TGCGCCAGCAGTCGAAGGGTCAGGGGCCTTAGCTCCTACGAGCAGTACTTC. Translating it yields CASSRRVRGLSSYEQYF.